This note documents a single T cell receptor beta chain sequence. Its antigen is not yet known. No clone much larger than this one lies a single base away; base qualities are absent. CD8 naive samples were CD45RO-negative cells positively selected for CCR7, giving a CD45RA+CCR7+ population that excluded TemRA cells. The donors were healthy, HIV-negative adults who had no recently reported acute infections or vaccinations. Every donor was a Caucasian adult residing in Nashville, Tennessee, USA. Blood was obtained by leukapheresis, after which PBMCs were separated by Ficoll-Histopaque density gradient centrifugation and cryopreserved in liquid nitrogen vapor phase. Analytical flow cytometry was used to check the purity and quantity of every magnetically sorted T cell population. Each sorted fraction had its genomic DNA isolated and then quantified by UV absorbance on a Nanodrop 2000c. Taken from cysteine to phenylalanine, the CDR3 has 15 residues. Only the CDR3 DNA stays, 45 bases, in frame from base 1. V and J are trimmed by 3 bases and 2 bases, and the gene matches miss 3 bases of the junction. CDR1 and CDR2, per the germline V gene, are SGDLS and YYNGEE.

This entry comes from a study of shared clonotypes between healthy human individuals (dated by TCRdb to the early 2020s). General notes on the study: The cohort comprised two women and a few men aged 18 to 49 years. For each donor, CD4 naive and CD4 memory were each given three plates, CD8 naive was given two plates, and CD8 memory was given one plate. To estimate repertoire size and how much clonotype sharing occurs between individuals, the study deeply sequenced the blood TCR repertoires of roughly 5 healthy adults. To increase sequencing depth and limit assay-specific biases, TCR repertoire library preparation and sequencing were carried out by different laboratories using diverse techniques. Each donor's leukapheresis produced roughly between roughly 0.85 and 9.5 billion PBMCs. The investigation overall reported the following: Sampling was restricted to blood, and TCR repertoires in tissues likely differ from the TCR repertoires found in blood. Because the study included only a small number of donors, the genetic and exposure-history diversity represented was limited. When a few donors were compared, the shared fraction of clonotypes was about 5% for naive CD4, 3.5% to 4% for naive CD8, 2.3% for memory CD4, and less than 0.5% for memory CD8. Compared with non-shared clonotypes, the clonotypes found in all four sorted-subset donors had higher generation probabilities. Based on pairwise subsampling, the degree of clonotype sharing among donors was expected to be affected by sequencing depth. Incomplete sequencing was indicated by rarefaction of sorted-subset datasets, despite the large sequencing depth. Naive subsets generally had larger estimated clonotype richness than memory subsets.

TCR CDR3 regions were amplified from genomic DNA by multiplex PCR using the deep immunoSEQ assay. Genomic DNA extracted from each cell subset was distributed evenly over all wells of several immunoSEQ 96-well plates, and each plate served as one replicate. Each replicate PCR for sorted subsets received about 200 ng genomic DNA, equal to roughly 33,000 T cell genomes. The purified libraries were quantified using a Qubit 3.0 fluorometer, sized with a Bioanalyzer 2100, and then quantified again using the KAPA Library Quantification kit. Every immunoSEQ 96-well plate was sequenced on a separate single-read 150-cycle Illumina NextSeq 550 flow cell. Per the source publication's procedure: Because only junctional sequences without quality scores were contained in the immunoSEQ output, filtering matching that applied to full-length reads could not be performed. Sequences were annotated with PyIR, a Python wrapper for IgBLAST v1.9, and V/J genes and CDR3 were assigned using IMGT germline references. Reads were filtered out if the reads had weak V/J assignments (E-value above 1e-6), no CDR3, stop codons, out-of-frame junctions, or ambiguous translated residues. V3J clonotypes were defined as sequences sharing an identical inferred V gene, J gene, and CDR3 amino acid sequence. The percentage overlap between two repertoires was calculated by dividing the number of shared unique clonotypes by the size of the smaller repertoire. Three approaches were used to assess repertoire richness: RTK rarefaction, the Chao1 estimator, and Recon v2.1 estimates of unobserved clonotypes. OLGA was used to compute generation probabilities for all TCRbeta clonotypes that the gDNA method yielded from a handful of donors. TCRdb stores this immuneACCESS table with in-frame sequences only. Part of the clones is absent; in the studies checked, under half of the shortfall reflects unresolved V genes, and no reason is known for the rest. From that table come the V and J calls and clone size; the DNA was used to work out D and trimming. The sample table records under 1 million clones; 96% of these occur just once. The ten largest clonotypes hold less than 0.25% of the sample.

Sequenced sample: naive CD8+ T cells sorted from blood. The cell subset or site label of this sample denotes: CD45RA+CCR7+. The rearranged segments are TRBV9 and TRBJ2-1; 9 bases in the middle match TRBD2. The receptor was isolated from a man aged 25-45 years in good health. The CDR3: CASSGGRAAYNEQFF. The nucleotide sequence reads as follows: TGTGCCAGCAGCGGCGGGAGGGCTGCCTACAATGAGCAGTTCTTC.